The 22 T cell receptor beta chains below all came from one sample that was sequenced in a study of response to subunit inactivated influenza vaccine. A single record per CDR3 protein comes from TCRdb applying MiXCR to the RT-PCR reads. The sample has under 950,000 distinct CDR3 sequences, around 21% seen once. Material: PBMCs from blood, obtained roughly 5 days after vaccination. These receptors all stem from a man between 50 and 59 years old who received an inactivated influenza vaccine.

This clonotype was counted between two and nine times. This chain connects TRBV7-9 to TRBJ2-1; D unclear. Trimming took 5 bases from V and 9 from J, leaving 8 bases between them. This CDR3 comprises 11 residues. CDR1 and CDR2 (germline): SEHNR, FQNEAQ (reference sequence). The DNA for the CDR3 is TGTGCCAGCAGCGACGCAGTTGAGCAGTTCTTC. It translates to CASSDAVEQFF.

This chain's CDR3 is CASSYRVLKPLYGYTF. CDR3 coding DNA: TGTGCCAGCAGTTACCGGGTCCTCAAACCCCTCTATGGCTACACCTTC. V gene TRBV6-2 or TRBV6-3 combines with J gene TRBJ1-2, with unresolved D. This CDR3 has 16 amino acids. Germline CDR1 and CDR2: MNHEY and SVGEGT. V lost 2 bases to trimming and J lost 4 bases, with 17 bases between them.

The gene calls are TRBV7-3 and TRBJ2-2; D call uncertain. The CDR3 contains 13 residues. Per germline, CDR1 SGHTA and CDR2 FQGTGA. Trimming left V 4 bases short and J 5 bases short, with 8 bases between. The CDR3 coding sequence is TGTGCCAGCAGCTCCGTCGCTACCGGGGAGCTGTTTTTT. Protein product: CASSSVATGELFF.

In its sample, this clonotype was seen a few times. The chain is built from TRBV3-1 and TRBJ2-2; 12 nucleotides match TRBD2. After removal of 3 bases from V and 7 bases from J, the junction contained 6 bases not matched to a gene. Looked up from germline, CDR1 is LGHDT and CDR2 is YNNKEL (reference sequence). CDR3 size: 16 residues. The CDR3 DNA is TGTGCCAGCAGCCAGCTCCTGGGACTAGCGGGCGGGGAGCTGTTTTTT. Protein: CASSQLLGLAGGELFF.

The table lists this clonotype with a few counts. The chain links TRBV12-3 or TRBV12-4 to TRBJ2-6, with TRBD1 identical over 8 bases. Germline trimming cut 6 bases from V and 0 bases from J; bases unmatched to any gene: 7. There are 17 residues in the CDR3. This CDR3 is CASRGDRLISGANVLTF. Written as DNA, the CDR3 is TGTGCCAGCAGGGGGGACAGGTTAATCTCTGGGGCCAACGTCCTGACTTTC.

The chain recombines TRBV20-1 with TRBJ2-7, with TRBD1 identical over 7 bases. Germline CDR1 reads DFQATT; CDR2 reads SNEGSKA (reference sequence). CDR3 length: 15 amino acids. Trimming cost V 3 bases and J 4 bases; bases outside gene matches: 12. In nucleotides, the CDR3 is TGCAGTGCTAGGATCCGACAGGGCAGTCAGTACGAGCAGTACTTC. It codes for CSARIRQGSQYEQYF.

The table lists this clonotype with many counts. The chain has TRBV4-2 and TRBJ2-7, with 8 bases lining up with TRBD1. Germline assignment: CDR1 LGHNA and CDR2 YNFKEQ. The CDR3 length is 15 residues. With V trimmed by 3 bases and J by 0 bases, 4 bases remained unmatched. The CDR3 is CASSQDRVASYEQYF. The CDR3 nucleotides are TGTGCCAGCAGCCAGGACAGGGTAGCCTCCTACGAGCAGTACTTC.

This clonotype was seen a handful of times. The CDR3 loop is CASSEISGNTGELFF. The CDR3 DNA is TGTGCCAGCAGCGAAATTAGCGGGAACACCGGGGAGCTGTTTTTT. The chain combines TRBV7-9 with TRBJ2-2; perhaps TRBD2 as D (6 bases). The CDR3 runs to 15 residues. The germline V gene has CDR1 SEHNR and CDR2 FQNEAQ (reference sequence). The ends were cut back, 5 bases at V and 1 base at J, with 11 bases in the middle.

This clonotype was observed a single time. CDR3 region: CASSPYPPGLPAYNEQFF. In DNA form, the CDR3 reads TGTGCCAGCAGCCCGTATCCGCCGGGACTACCGGCTTACAATGAGCAGTTCTTC. The chain uses TRBV9 and TRBJ2-1; 7 bases align to TRBD2. From germline, CDR1 is SGDLS and CDR2 YYNGEE. V gave up 4 bases and J gave up 4 bases; unmatched junction bases: 17. The CDR3 sequence is 18 residues long.

The chain is built from TRBV23-1 and TRBJ2-5; tentatively, D is TRBD2 (6 bases). TRBV23-1 is assigned to the ORF class and has an uncertain function. CDR3 length equals 16 residues. V was cut by 5 bases and J by 5 bases, with 21 bases left in between. CDR3 DNA sequence: TGCGCCAGCAGTAAGCTTAGATCGGGAGTCAACGAGACCCAGTACTTC. This encodes CASSKLRSGVNETQYF.

This clonotype was seen more than once but under ten times. The V gene is TRBV29-1, the J gene TRBJ2-5; 15 positions match TRBD2. This CDR3 region has 15 residues. Germline V gene data show CDR1 as SQVTM and CDR2 as ANQGSEA. The chain's CDR3 is CSGGLAGGTQETQYF. DNA of the CDR3: TGCAGTGGGGGACTAGCGGGAGGAACACAAGAGACCCAGTACTTC.

This clonotype appeared a few times. The chain recombines TRBV4-3 with TRBJ2-1; tentatively, D is TRBD1 (5 bases). Trimming shortened V by 2 bases and J by 5 bases, and 16 bases separated the two germline ends. Germline V gene sequence: CDR1 LGHNA, CDR2 YSLEER. This CDR3 comprises 16 residues. The CDR3 DNA reads TGCGCCAGCAGCCAATTAATAGGGGCCCACAACAATGAGCAGTTCTTC. Its translation: CASSQLIGAHNNEQFF.

This clonotype was counted a few times. This sequence joins TRBV5-5 and TRBJ2-7; D call uncertain. This CDR3 has 14 amino acids. V was cut by 1 base and J by 3 bases, with 11 bases left in between. CDR1 SGHKS and CDR2 YYEKEE come from the germline V gene (reference sequence). The CDR3 coding sequence is TGTGCCAGCAGCTTGACACGAGGCTTCTACGAGCAGTACTTC. It yields the protein CASSLTRGFYEQYF.

V gene TRBV25-1 combines with J gene TRBJ2-7, with D perhaps matching TRBD1 or TRBD2 (5 bases each). Trimming took off 3 bases at V and 2 bases at J, with 11 bases between the two ends. Looked up from germline, CDR1 is MGHDK and CDR2 is SYGVNS. The CDR3 length is 14 residues. CDR3 amino acids: CASSDGGWPYEQYF. The CDR3, as DNA: TGTGCCAGCAGTGATGGGGGTTGGCCCTACGAGCAGTACTTC.

The chain has TRBV20-1 and TRBJ1-4, with D unresolved. Germline CDR1 and CDR2: DFQATT and SNEGSKA (reference sequence). Trimming left V 3 bases short and J 4 bases short, with 12 bases between. The length of the CDR3 is 14 residues. The CDR3 nucleotides read TGCAGTGCTAGGACCCGGGCAATTAATGAAAAACTGTTTTTT. Translated: CSARTRAINEKLFF.

The V gene is TRBV20-1, the J gene TRBJ2-1; 9 bases fit TRBD1. V gave up 1 base and J gave up 9 bases; unmatched junction bases: 10. The germline CDR1 and CDR2 sequences are DFQATT and SNEGSKA (reference sequence). This CDR3 is 15 amino acids long. The CDR3 region is CSARAPGQGLSEQFF. In nucleotides, the CDR3 is TGCAGTGCTAGAGCTCCGGGACAGGGTTTATCTGAGCAGTTCTTC.

This clonotype has at least ten counts. V is TRBV5-1 and J is TRBJ2-7; D not resolved. CDR1 and CDR2 (germline): SGHRS, YFSETQ. Trimming pared 4 bases from V and 4 bases from J, leaving 15 bases between. This CDR3 spans 14 amino acids. CDR3 sequence reads: CASSLVGVTYEQYF. CDR3 DNA sequence: TGCGCCAGCAGCCTCGTAGGTGTTACTTACGAGCAGTACTTC. The full variable domain, completed using reference TRBV5-1 and TRBJ2-7, is KAGVTQTPRYLIKTRGQQVTLSCSPISGHRSVSWYQQTPGQGLQFLFEYFSETQRNKGNFPGRFSGRQFSNSRSEMNVSTLELGDSALYLCASSLVGVTYEQYFGPGTRLTVT.

The rearrangement uses TRBV5-1 and TRBJ2-1; 9 nucleotides align to TRBD1. J was trimmed by 5 bases and V by 1 base; bases with no gene match: 7. The CDR3 contains 16 residues. CDR1 and CDR2 from the germline V gene are SGHRS and YFSETQ. The CDR3 here is CASSLIGDRVDNEQFF. The CDR3 region has the DNA TGCGCCAGCAGCTTGATCGGGGACAGGGTGGACAATGAGCAGTTCTTC.

This clonotype was counted only a few times. The chain is built from TRBV12-3 or TRBV12-4 and TRBJ1-2, with 11 bases matching TRBD1. V lost 5 bases, J lost 4 bases, and 3 bases stayed unmatched. CDR3 length: 14 residues. The CDR3 protein is CASSRDRGTYGYTF. CDR3 DNA: TGTGCCAGCAGTCGGGACAGGGGGACCTATGGCTACACCTTC.

This clonotype was recorded a few times. V is TRBV20-1 and J is TRBJ2-3; a possible D gene is TRBD1 (5 bases). This CDR3 is 14 amino acids long. Deletions cut 5 bases from V and 4 bases from J, with 16 bases between. CDR1 is DFQATT and CDR2 is SNEGSKA in the germline V gene (reference sequence). CDR3 in amino acids: CSARLAVGPDTQYF. Written as DNA, the CDR3 is TGCAGTGCTCGCTTGGCGGTGGGGCCAGATACGCAGTATTTT.

This clonotype has only one observation. The chain uses TRBV7-2 and TRBJ2-7; no firm D call. Germline V gene sequence: CDR1 SGHTA, CDR2 FQGNSA. The CDR3 is 11 residues long. Between the trimmed V and J ends, which lost 8 bases and 6 bases, there was a span of 11 bases. As DNA, the CDR3 is TGTGCCAGCTGCTCCCTATCCGAGCAGTACTTC. Amino acids: CASCSLSEQYF.

This chain connects TRBV20-1 to TRBJ2-7; TRBD2 agrees at 10 bases. V lost 6 bases to trimming and J lost 5 bases; unmatched junction nucleotides: 10. CDR3 length: 14 residues. CDR1 DFQATT and CDR2 SNEGSKA come from the germline V gene (reference sequence). CDR3 in DNA: TGCAGTGCGCCGGTCGGACTAGCGGCTCACGAGCAGTACTTC. Its translation is CSAPVGLAAHEQYF.